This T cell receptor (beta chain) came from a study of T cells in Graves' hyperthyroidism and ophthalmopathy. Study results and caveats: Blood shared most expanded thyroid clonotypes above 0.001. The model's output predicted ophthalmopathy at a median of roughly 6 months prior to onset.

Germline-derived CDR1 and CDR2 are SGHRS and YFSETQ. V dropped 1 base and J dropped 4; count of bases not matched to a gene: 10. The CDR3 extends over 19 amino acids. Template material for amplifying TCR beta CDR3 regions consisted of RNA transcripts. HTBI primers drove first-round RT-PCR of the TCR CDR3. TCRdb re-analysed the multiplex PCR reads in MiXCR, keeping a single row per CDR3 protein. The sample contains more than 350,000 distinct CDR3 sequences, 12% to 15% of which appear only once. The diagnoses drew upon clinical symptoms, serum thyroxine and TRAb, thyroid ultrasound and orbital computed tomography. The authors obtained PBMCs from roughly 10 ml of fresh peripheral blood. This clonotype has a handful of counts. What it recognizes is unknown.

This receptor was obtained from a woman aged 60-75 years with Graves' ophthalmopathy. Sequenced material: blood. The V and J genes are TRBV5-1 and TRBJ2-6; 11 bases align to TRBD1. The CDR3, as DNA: TGCGCCAGCAGCTTGCAACAAGGGGACAGGGGGTTGGGGGCCAACGTCCTGACTTTC. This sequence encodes CASSLQQGDRGLGANVLTF.